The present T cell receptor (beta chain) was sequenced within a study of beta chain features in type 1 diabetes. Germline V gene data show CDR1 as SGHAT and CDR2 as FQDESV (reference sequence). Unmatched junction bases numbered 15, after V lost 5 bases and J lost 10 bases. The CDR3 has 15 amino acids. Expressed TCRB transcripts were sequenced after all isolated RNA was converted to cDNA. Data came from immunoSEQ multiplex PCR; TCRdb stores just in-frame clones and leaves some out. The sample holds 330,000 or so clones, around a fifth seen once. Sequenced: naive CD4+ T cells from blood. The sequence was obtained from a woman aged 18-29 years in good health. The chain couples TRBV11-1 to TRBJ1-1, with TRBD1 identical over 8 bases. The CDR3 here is CASSQRPRGRGGAFF. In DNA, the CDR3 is TGTGCCAGCAGCCAGAGGCCCAGGGGGCGAGGAGGAGCTTTCTTT.